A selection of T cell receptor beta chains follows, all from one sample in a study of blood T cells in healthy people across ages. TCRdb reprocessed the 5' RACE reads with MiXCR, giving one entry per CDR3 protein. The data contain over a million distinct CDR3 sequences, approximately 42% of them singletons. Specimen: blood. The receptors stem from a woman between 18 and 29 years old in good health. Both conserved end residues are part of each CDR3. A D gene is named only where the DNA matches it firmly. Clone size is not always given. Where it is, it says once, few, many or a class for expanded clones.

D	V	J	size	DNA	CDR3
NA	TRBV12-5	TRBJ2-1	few	TGTGCTAGTGGTTTGGAGCAAGAAATGAGGGAGCAGTTCTTC	CASGLEQEMREQFF
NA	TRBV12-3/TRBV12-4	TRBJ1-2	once	TGTGTCAGCAGTTTTAGCAGGAACTATGGCTACACCTTC	CVSSFSRNYGYTF
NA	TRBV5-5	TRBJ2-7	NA	TGTGCCAGCAGCTTGGCCAGGCAGGCCCACGAGCAGTACTTC	CASSLARQAHEQYF
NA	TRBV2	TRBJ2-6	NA	TGTGCCCTAGCAACCGTCTCTGGGGCCAACGTCCTGACTTTC	CALATVSGANVLTF
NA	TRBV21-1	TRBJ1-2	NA	TGTGCCAGCAGCAAAAGGGAGGACAGGGAGTCAAATGGCTACACCTTC	CASSKREDRESNGYTF
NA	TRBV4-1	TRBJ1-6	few	TGCGCCAGCAGCCAACCTACTTCACCCCTCCACTTT	CASSQPTSPLHF
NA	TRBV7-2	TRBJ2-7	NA	TGTGCCAGCAGCTTAGGGATCAACTCCTACGAGCAGTACTTC	CASSLGINSYEQYF
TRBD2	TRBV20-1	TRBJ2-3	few	TGCAGTGCTAGAGCACTAGCGGGGGGTCCAGTGCCAGATACGCAGTATTTT	CSARALAGGPVPDTQYF
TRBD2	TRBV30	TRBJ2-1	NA	TGTGCCTGGGCTCGGGGGGGTGCCTACAATGAGCAGTTCTTC	CAWARGGAYNEQFF
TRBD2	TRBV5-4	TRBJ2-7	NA	TGTGCCAGCACCTCGGGGGGTTCCAGCTCCTACGAGCAGTACTTC	CASTSGGSSSYEQYF
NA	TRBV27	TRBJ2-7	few	TGTGCCAGCGGAGTTTATACGGGATCCGAGCAGTACTTC	CASGVYTGSEQYF
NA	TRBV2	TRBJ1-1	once	TGTGCCAGCAGCCCGGGGAGGGCGCCCCCGATTGAAGCTTTCTTT	CASSPGRAPPIEAFF
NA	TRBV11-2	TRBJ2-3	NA	TGTGCCAGCAGCGCACGACTCGCCCAGCACACAGATACGCAGTATTTT	CASSARLAQHTDTQYF
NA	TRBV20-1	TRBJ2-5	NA	TGCAGTGCTAAAGATAACTCCCGAGAGACCCAGTACTTC	CSAKDNSRETQYF
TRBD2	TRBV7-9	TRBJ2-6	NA	TGTGCCAGCAGCCTACTAGGGACTAGCATATCTGGGGCCAACGTCCTGACTTTC	CASSLLGTSISGANVLTF
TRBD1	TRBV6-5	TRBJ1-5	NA	TGTGCCAGCAGTTACTCAGGACAGGGCCCTAGTAGCAATCAGCCCCAGCATTTT	CASSYSGQGPSSNQPQHF
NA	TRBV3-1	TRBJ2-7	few	TGTGCCAGCAGCCTCGGATCCGGGATCGCAACCTACGAGCAGTACTTC	CASSLGSGIATYEQYF
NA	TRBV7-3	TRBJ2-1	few	TGTGCCAGCAGCTTAATTTCTGACAATGAGCAGTTCTTC	CASSLISDNEQFF
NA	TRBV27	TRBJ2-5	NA	TGTGCCAGCAGTTTCTCCCAAGGGACCCAGTACTTC	CASSFSQGTQYF
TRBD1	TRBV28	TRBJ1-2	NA	TGTGCCATCCTACGGACAGGGCTTAACTATGGCTACACCTTC	CAILRTGLNYGYTF
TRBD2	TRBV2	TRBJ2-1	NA	TGTGCCAGCAAAGGGACTAGCATCAATGAGCAGTTCTTC	CASKGTSINEQFF
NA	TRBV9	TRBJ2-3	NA	TGTGCCAGCAGCGCAGAAGGACTGGTCACAGATACGCAGTATTTT	CASSAEGLVTDTQYF
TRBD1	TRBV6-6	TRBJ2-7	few	TGTGCCAGCAGTTTAGGGGGCTTGGTCGACGAGCAGTACTTC	CASSLGGLVDEQYF
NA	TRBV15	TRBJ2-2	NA	TGTGCCACCAGCCCTTGGGTCCAGGGAAACACCGGGGAGCTGTTTTTT	CATSPWVQGNTGELFF
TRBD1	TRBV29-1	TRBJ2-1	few	TGCAGCGTGATACCGGGACAGGGAGAATACAATGAGCAGTTCTTC	CSVIPGQGEYNEQFF
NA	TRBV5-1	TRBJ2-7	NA	TGCGCCAGCAGCTGGGCCAACACCTACGAGCAGTACTTC	CASSWANTYEQYF
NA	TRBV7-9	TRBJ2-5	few	TGTGCCAGCAGCTCCCCTCTACAGATCCAAGAGACCCAGTACTTC	CASSSPLQIQETQYF
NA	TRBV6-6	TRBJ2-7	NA	TGTGCCAGCAGACCGCGCAAAGACTCCTACGAGCAGTACTTC	CASRPRKDSYEQYF
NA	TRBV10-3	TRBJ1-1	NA	TGTGCCATGTCGGCCCAACAAGGTGAAGCTTTCTTT	CAMSAQQGEAFF
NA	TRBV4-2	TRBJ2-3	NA	TGTGCCAGCAGCCCAGGAACGCTGGGCGATACGCAGTATTTT	CASSPGTLGDTQYF
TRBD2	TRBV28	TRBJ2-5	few	TGTGCCAGCAGTCCCCTGGGGATAGCGGGAGGCCAAGAGACCCAGTACTTC	CASSPLGIAGGQETQYF
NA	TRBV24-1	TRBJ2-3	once	TGTGCCACCAGCCCGGGCAGACTAGATACGCAGTATTTT	CATSPGRLDTQYF
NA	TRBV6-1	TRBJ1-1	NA	TGTGCCAGCAGTGTCACGGACGGGAACACTGAAGCTTTCTTT	CASSVTDGNTEAFF
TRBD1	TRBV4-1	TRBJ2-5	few	TGCGCCAGCAGCCAAGGTCCCACAGGGGCGGGTAAAGAGACCCAGTACTTC	CASSQGPTGAGKETQYF
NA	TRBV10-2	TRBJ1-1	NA	TGCGCCAGCAGACTCAGCGGAACTGAAGCTTTCTTT	CASRLSGTEAFF
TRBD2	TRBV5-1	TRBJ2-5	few	TGCGCCAGCAGCCAGGGTGATAGCGGGAGCTGGGAGACCCAGTACTTC	CASSQGDSGSWETQYF
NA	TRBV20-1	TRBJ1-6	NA	TGCAGTACTAGTGGGGGAGGTCAGAATTCACCCCTCCACTTT	CSTSGGGQNSPLHF
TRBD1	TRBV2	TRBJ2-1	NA	TGTGCCAGCAGGGGGGACAGTCTCCCTCACAATGAGCAGTTCTTC	CASRGDSLPHNEQFF
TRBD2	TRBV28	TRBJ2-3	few	TGTGCCAGCAGCCGCGTAAGCGGGACGGGCACAGATACGCAGTATTTT	CASSRVSGTGTDTQYF
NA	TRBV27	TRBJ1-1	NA	TGTGCCAGCAGTTTATTAGGCCAGGTGAACACTGAAGCTTTCTTT	CASSLLGQVNTEAFF
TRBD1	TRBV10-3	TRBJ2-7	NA	TGTGCCATCAAGCCGGGACAGGGTGGCGACGAGCAGTACTTC	CAIKPGQGGDEQYF
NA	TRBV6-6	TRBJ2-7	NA	TGTGCCAGCAATGGGTGGAGTTCCGAGCAGTACTTC	CASNGWSSEQYF
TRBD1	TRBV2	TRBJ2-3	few	TGTGCCAGCATTCGCCGGGACAGGGGGCCTAGCACAGATACGCAGTATTTT	CASIRRDRGPSTDTQYF
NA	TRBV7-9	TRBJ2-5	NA	TGTGCCAGCAGCTTTCCCTCCGACAGCGTCCAAGAGACCCAGTACTTC	CASSFPSDSVQETQYF
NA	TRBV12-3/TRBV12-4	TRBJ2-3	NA	TGTGCCAGCGCGCAAAGAAGAGATACGCAGTATTTT	CASAQRRDTQYF
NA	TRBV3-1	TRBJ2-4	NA	TGTGCCAGCAGCCAACTAGGTGGGGGCGCCAAAAACATTCAGTACTTC	CASSQLGGGAKNIQYF
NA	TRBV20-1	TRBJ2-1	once	TGCAGTGCCAGCAGACTCTTGCCCTTCGGAGACACTGATGAGCAGTTCTTC	CSASRLLPFGDTDEQFF
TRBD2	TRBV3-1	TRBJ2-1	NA	TGTGCCAGCAGCCAAGTGTCGATCGCAGCGGGAGGGGTTATGCATGAGCAGTTCTTC	CASSQVSIAAGGVMHEQFF
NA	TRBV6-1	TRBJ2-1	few	TGTGCCAGCAGTGAATTCACCGGAACTAGAATGGGCTATGAGCAGTTCTTC	CASSEFTGTRMGYEQFF
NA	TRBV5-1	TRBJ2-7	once	TGCGCCAGCAGCTTGGGGGACGCACTAACCTCCGACGAGCAGTACTTC	CASSLGDALTSDEQYF
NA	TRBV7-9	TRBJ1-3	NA	TGTGCCAGCAGCTTAGTCTGGCAACCTGCTGGAAACACCATATATTTT	CASSLVWQPAGNTIYF
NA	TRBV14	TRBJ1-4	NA	TGTGCCAGCAGTAAGGAGGTGGGGAGCGAAAAACTGTTTTTT	CASSKEVGSEKLFF
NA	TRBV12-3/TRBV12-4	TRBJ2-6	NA	TGTGCCAGCACCTCCTCCCTCCGTGGGGCCAACGTCCTGACTTTC	CASTSSLRGANVLTF
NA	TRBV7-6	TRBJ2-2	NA	TGTGCCAGCAGCTTGTCGACATACGGGGAGCTGTTTTTT	CASSLSTYGELFF